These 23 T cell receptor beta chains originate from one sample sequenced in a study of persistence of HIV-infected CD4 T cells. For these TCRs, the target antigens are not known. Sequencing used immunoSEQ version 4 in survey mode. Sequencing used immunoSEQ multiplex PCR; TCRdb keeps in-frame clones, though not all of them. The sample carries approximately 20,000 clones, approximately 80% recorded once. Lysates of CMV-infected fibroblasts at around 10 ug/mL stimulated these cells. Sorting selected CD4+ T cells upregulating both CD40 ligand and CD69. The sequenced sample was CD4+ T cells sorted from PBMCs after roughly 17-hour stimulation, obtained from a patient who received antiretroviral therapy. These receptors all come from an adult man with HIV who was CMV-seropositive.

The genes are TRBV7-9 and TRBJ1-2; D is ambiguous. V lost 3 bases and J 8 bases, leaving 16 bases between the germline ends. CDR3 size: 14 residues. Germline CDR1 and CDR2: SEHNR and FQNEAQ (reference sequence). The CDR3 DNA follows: TGTGCCAGCAGCTTCGCGGAACTCCTGGGAGGCTACACCTTC. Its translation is CASSFAELLGGYTF.

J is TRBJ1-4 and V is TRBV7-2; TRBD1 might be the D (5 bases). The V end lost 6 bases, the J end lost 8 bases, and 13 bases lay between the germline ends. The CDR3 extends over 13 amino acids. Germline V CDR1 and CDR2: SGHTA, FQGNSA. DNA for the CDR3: TGTGCCAGCAGATTGGGACCGGGAGAAAAACTGTTTTTT. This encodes CASRLGPGEKLFF.

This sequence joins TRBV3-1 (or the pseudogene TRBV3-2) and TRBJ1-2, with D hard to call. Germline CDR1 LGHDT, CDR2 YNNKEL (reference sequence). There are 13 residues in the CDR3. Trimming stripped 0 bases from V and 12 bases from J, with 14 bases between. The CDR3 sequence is CASSQEGAAGHTF. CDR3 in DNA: TGTGCCAGCAGCCAAGAAGGCGCCGCCGGTCACACCTTC.

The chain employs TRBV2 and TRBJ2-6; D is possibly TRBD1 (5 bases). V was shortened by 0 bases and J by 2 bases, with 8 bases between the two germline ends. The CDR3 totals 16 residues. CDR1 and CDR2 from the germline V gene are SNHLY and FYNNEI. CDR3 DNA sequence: TGTGCCAGCAGTGAAGCGCTGACAGCTGGGGCCAACGTCCTGACTTTC. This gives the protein CASSEALTAGANVLTF.

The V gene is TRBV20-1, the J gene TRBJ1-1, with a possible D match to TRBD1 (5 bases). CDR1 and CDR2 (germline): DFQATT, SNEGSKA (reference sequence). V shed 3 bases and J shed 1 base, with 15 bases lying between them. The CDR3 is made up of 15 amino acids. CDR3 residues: CSASRALGGNTEAFF. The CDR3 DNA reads TGCAGTGCTAGTAGGGCCCTCGGGGGGAACACTGAAGCTTTCTTT.

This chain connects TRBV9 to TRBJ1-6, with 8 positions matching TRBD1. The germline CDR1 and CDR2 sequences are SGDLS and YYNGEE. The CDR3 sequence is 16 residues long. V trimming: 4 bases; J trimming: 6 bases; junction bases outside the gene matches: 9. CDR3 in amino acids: CASSPRGQGTNSPLHF. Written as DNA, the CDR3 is TGTGCCAGCAGCCCGCGCGGACAGGGCACTAATTCACCCCTCCACTTT. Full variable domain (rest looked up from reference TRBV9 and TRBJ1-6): DSGVTQTPKHLITATGQRVTLRCSPRSGDLSVYWYQQSLDQGLQFLIQYYNGEERAKGNILERFSAQQFPDLHSELNLSSLELGDSALYFCASSPRGQGTNSPLHFGNGTRLTVT.

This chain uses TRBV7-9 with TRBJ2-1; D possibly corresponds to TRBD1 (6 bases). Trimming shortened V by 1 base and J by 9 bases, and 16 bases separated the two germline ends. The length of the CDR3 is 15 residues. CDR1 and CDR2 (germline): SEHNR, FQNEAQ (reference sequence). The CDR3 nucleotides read TGTGCCAGCAGCTTAGGGGTTGGACAGACCGGTGAGCAGTTCTTC. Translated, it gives CASSLGVGQTGEQFF.

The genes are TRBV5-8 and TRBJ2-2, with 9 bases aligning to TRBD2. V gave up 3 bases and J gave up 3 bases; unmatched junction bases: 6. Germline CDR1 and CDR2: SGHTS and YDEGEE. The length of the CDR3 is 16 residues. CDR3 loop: CASSWGGTSHTGELFF. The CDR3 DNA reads TGTGCCAGCAGCTGGGGGGGGACTAGCCACACCGGGGAGCTGTTTTTT.

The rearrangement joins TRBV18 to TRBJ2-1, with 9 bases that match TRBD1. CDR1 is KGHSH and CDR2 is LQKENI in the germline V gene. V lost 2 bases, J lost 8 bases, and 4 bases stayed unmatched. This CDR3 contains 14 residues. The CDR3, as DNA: TGTGCCAGCTCACCAAGGGACAGGGCCTATGAGCAGTTCTTC. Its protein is CASSPRDRAYEQFF. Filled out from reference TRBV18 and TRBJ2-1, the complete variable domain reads NAGVMQNPRHLVRRRGQEARLRCSPMKGHSHVYWYRQLPEEGLKFMVYLQKENIIDESGMPKERFSAEFPKEGPSILRIQQVVRGDSAAYFCASSPRDRAYEQFFGPGTRLTVL.

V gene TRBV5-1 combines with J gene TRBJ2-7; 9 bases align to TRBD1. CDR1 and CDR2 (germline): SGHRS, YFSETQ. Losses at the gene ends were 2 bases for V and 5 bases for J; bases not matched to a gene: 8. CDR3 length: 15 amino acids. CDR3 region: CASSLSGTGSNEQYF. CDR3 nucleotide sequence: TGCGCCAGCAGCTTATCCGGGACAGGGAGTAACGAGCAGTACTTC.

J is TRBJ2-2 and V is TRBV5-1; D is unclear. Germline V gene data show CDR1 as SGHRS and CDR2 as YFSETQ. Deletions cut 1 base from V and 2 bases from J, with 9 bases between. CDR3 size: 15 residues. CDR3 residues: CASSLMGLNTGELFF. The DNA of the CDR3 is TGCGCCAGCAGCTTGATGGGATTAAACACCGGGGAGCTGTTTTTT.

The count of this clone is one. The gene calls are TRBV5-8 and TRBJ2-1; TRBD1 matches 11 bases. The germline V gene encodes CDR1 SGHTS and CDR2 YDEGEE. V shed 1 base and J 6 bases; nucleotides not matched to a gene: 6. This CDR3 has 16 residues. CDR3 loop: CASSLFGTGGSNEQFF. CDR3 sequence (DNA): TGTGCCAGCAGCTTGTTCGGGACAGGGGGGTCCAATGAGCAGTTCTTC.

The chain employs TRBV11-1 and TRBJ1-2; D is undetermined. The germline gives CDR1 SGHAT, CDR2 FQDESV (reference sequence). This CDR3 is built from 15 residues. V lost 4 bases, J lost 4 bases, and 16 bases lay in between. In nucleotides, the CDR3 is TGTGCCAGCAGCTCTGGGAAGGGAGGTCCCTATGGCTACACCTTC. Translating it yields CASSSGKGGPYGYTF.

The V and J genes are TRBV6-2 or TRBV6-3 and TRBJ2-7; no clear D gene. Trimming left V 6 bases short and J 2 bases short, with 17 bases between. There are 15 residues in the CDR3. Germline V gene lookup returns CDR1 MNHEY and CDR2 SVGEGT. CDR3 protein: CASSDPLRVTYEQYF. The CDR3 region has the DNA TGTGCCAGCAGCGACCCTTTAAGGGTAACCTACGAGCAGTACTTC.

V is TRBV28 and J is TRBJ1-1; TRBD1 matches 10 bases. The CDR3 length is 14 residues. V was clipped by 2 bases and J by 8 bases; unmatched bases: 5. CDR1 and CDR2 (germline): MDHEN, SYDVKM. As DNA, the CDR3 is TGTGCCAGCAGTTTACCCGGACAGGGGGGGGAAGCTTTCTTT. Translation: CASSLPGQGGEAFF.

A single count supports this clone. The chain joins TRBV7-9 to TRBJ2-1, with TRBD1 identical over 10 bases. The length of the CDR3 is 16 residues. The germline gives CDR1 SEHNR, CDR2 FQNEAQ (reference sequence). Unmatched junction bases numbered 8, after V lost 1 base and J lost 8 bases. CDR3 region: CASSLGRRDRGHEQFF. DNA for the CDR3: TGTGCCAGCAGCTTAGGTAGGCGGGACAGGGGTCATGAGCAGTTCTTC.

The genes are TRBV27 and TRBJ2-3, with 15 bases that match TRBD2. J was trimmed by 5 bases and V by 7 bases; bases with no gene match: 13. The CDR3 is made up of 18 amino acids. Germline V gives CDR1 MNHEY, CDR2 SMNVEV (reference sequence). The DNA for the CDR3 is TGTGCCAGCACCTCAACCTCCGGACTAGCGGGGGGGGAAGATACGCAGTATTTT. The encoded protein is CASTSTSGLAGGEDTQYF.

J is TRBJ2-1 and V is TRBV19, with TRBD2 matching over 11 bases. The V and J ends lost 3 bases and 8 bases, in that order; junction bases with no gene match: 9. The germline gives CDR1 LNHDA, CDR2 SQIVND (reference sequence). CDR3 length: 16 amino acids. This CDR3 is CASSIIAGGRIYEQFF. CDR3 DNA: TGTGCCAGTAGTATTATAGCGGGGGGGCGAATCTATGAGCAGTTCTTC.

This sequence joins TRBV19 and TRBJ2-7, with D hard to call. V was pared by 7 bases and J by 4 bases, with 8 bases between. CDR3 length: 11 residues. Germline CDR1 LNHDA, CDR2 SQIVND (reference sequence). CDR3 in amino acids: CASKEGYEQYF. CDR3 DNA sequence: TGTGCCAGTAAAGAAGGGTACGAGCAGTACTTC.

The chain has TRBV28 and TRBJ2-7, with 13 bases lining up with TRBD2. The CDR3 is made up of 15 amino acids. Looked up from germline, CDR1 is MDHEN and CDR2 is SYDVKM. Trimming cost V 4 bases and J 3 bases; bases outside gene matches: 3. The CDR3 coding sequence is TGTGCCAGCAGTTCCGGGACTAGCGGGGACTACGAGCAGTACTTC. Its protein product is CASSSGTSGDYEQYF.

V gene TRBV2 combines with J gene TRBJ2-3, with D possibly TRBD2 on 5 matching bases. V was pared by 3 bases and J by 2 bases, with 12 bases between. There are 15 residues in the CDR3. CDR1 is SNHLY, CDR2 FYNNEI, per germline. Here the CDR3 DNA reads TGTGCCAGCAGTGACCTAGCTGTCAACACAGATACGCAGTATTTT. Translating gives CASSDLAVNTDTQYF.

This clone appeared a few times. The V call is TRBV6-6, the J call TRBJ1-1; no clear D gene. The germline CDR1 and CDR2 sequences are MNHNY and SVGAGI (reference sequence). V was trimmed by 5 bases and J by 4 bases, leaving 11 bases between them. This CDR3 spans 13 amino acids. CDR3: CASSPGPVTEAFF. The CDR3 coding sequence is TGTGCCAGCAGTCCCGGGCCGGTCACTGAAGCTTTCTTT.

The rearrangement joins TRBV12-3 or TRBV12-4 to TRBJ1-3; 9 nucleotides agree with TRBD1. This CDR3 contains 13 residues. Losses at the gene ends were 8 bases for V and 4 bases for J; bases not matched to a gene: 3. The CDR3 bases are TGTGCCAGCCACAGGGGGCCCGGAAACACCATATATTTT. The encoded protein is CASHRGPGNTIYF.